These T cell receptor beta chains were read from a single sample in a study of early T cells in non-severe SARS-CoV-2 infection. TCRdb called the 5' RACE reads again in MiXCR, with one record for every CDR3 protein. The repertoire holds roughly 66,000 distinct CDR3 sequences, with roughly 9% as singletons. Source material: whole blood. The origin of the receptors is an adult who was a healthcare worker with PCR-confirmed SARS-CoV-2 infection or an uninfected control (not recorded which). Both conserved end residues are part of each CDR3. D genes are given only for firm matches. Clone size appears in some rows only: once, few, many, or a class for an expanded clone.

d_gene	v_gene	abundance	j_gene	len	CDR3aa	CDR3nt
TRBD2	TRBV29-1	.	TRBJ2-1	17	CSVEDSRLASGGDEQFF	TGCAGCGTTGAGGATAGTAGATTGGCTAGCGGGGGGGATGAGCAGTTCTTC
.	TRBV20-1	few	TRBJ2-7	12	CSASAWDGVKYF	TGCAGTGCTAGTGCCTGGGATGGTGTAAAGTACTTC
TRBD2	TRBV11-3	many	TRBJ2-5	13	CASGIAGAETQYF	TGTGCCAGCGGAATAGCGGGAGCAGAGACCCAGTACTTC
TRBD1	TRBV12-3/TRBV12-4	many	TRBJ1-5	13	CASSKGAGQPQHF	TGTGCCAGCAGCAAGGGGGCTGGACAGCCCCAGCATTTT
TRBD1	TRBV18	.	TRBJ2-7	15	CASSPPGQGMWEQYF	TGTGCCAGCTCACCTCCGGGACAGGGTATGTGGGAGCAGTACTTC
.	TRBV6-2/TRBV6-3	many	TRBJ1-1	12	CASRRTDTEAFF	TGTGCCAGCAGACGGACTGACACTGAAGCTTTCTTT
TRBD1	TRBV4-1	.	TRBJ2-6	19	CASSQAGQGSSSGANVLTF	TGCGCCAGCAGCCAGGCGGGACAGGGATCAAGCTCTGGGGCCAACGTCCTGACTTTC
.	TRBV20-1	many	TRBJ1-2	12	CSAGIRTGGYTF	TGCAGTGCCGGAATACGGACGGGTGGCTACACCTTC
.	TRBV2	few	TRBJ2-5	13	CASRRSFQETQYF	TGTGCCAGCAGGCGCAGTTTCCAAGAGACCCAGTACTTC
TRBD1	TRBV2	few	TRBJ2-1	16	CASNPSGTGGYNEQFF	TGTGCCAGCAATCCATCCGGGACAGGGGGCTACAATGAGCAGTTCTTC
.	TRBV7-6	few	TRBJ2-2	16	CASSLAQGRSTGELFF	TGTGCCAGCAGCTTAGCACAGGGTCGGAGCACCGGGGAGCTGTTTTTT
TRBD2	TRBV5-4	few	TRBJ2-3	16	CASSSGLAGGEDTQYF	TGTGCCAGCAGCTCGGGACTAGCGGGAGGGGAAGATACGCAGTATTTT
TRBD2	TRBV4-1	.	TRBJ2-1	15	CASSVGLAGGYEQFF	TGCGCCAGCAGCGTGGGACTAGCGGGAGGCTATGAGCAGTTCTTC
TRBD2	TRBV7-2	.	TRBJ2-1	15	CASSFSLAGPNEQFF	TGTGCCAGCAGCTTTAGTCTAGCGGGCCCCAATGAGCAGTTCTTC
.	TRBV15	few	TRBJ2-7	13	CATSKPGVGEQYF	TGTGCCACCAGCAAACCTGGGGTAGGCGAGCAGTACTTC